This T cell receptor (beta chain) appears in the sequencing data of a study of shared clonotypes between healthy human individuals. On this clone: Its cognate antigen is unknown.

The naive CD8 subset, CD45RO-negative cells positively selected for CCR7, excluded terminally differentiated effector memory CD45RA+ cells. Every donor was a Caucasian adult from Nashville, Tennessee. The method was immunoSEQ multiplex PCR; TCRdb's version includes in-frame clones alone and lacks a portion of them. The data show about 2.1 million clones, around 95% seen once. Regarding the study as a whole: The sharing of 5% to 6.5% of naive CD4 clonotypes was seen across a handful of donors. The authors expected sequencing depth to affect clonotype sharing among donors.

The CDR3 loop spans 18 amino acids. Germline V gene sequence: CDR1 MGHRA, CDR2 YSYEKL. V gave up 0 bases and J gave up 2 bases; unmatched junction bases: 6. The chain joins TRBV4-1 to TRBJ2-1, with TRBD2 matching 11 bases. The receptor was derived from a man aged 18 to 35 in good health. Some clones in this sample may be carry-over from other donors' samples. Material for sequencing was naive CD8+ T cells from PBMCs. For the CDR3, the DNA is TGCGCCAGCAGCCAAGATCCCCCTAGCGGGAGGCCCTACAATGAGCAGTTCTTC. Translated, it gives CASSQDPPSGRPYNEQFF.